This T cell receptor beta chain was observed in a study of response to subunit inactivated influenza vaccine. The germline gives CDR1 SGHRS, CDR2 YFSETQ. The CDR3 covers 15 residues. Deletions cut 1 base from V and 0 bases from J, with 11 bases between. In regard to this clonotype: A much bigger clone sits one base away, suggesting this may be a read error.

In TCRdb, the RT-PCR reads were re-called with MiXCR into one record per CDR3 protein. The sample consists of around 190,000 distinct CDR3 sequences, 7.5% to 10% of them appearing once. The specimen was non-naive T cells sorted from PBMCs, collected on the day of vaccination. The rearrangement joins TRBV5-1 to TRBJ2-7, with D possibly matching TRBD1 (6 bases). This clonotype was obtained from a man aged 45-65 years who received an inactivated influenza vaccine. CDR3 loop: CASSLQGFPSYEQYF. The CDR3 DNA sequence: TGCGCCAGCAGCTTGCAGGGGTTCCCCTCCTACGAGCAGTACTTC.